These 30 T cell receptor beta chains were sequenced from one sample in a study of blood T cell repertoires in COVID-19. The method was immunoSEQ multiplex PCR; TCRdb's version includes in-frame clones alone and lacks a portion of them. The sample has around 210,000 clones; 88% are singletons. What was sequenced was peripheral blood. The source is a man younger than 30 with active or convalescent COVID-19.

The chain combines TRBV25-1 with TRBJ2-7; possible D gene TRBD1, 5 bases. CDR1 and CDR2 (germline): MGHDK, SYGVNS. The germline V and J ends were trimmed by 1 base and 4 bases, with 11 bases remaining between them. The CDR3 is 14 residues long. CDR3 loop: CASSELGPGYEQYF. In nucleotides, the CDR3 is TGTGCCAGCAGTGAATTAGGGCCAGGGTACGAGCAGTACTTC.

The chain employs TRBV27 and TRBJ2-1, with 8 bases lining up with TRBD2. Germline loops: CDR1 MNHEY, CDR2 SMNVEV (reference sequence). V lost 5 bases, J lost 11 bases, and 8 bases stayed unmatched. This CDR3 comprises 13 residues. The CDR3 loop is CASSGPERGKQFF. Written as DNA, the CDR3 is TGTGCCAGCAGTGGACCAGAGCGGGGGAAGCAGTTCTTC.

The rearrangement links TRBV16 to TRBJ1-3; D is ambiguous. The CDR3 sequence is 16 residues long. Germline values: CDR1 KGHSY, CDR2 FQNENV. V was cut by 0 bases and J by 3 bases, with 12 bases left in between. As DNA, the CDR3 is TGTGCCAGCAGCCAATCCCCCGGGGTTGGTGGAAACACCATATATTTT. This gives the protein CASSQSPGVGGNTIYF.

The CDR3 nucleotides are TGTGCCAGCAGCCAAGATCTCCCCGTAAACAATGAGCAGTTCTTC. Amino acid sequence: CASSQDLPVNNEQFF. The chain links TRBV3-1 (or the pseudogene TRBV3-2) to TRBJ2-1; D not certain. From germline, CDR1 is LGHDT and CDR2 YNNKEL (reference sequence). The CDR3 length is 15 residues. Trimming took off 0 bases at V and 5 bases at J, with 11 bases between the two ends.

The gene calls are TRBV28 and TRBJ2-7; D perhaps matches TRBD2 (9 bases). The V and J ends lost 7 bases and 5 bases respectively, with 30 bases between them. CDR1 and CDR2 from the germline V gene are MDHEN and SYDVKM. This CDR3 has 18 residues. CDR3 sequence: CASTSPGGGSGRVDEQYF. The CDR3 coding sequence is TGTGCCAGCACCTCCCCAGGGGGCGGTAGCGGGAGAGTTGACGAGCAGTACTTC. The whole variable domain, remainder taken from reference TRBV28 and TRBJ2-7, is DVKVTQSSRYLVKRTGEKVFLECVQDMDHENMFWYRQDPGLGLRLIYFSYDVKMKEKGDIPEGYSVSREKKERFSLILESASTNQTSMYLCASTSPGGGSGRVDEQYFGPGTRLTVT.

The V and J genes are TRBV7-2 and TRBJ1-4, with a weak D call TRBD1 (5 bases). The CDR3 sequence is 15 residues long. Between the trimmed V and J ends, which lost 0 bases and 7 bases, there was a span of 12 bases. Germline V gene sequence: CDR1 SGHTA, CDR2 FQGNSA. CDR3 in DNA: TGTGCCAGCAGCTTAGCGGGGGGTTTGATTGAAAAACTGTTTTTT. This gives the protein CASSLAGGLIEKLFF.

The chain has TRBV28 and TRBJ2-7; 11 nucleotides line up with TRBD1. V was clipped by 2 bases and J by 6 bases; unmatched bases: 6. Germline-derived CDR1 and CDR2 are MDHEN and SYDVKM. The CDR3 has 15 residues. The CDR3 loop reads CASSLIGTGGREQYF. The DNA of the CDR3 is TGTGCCAGCAGTTTAATCGGGACAGGGGGTCGCGAGCAGTACTTC. The whole variable domain, filled in from reference TRBV28 and TRBJ2-7, reads DVKVTQSSRYLVKRTGEKVFLECVQDMDHENMFWYRQDPGLGLRLIYFSYDVKMKEKGDIPEGYSVSREKKERFSLILESASTNQTSMYLCASSLIGTGGREQYFGPGTRLTVT.

For the CDR3, the DNA is TGTGCCAGCTCACCTCGGCGAGCGTGGGACACTGAAGCTTTCTTT. The encoded protein is CASSPRRAWDTEAFF. The chain is built from TRBV18 and TRBJ1-1; D uncertain. V gave up 3 bases and J gave up 3 bases, with 14 bases separating them. The germline gives CDR1 KGHSH, CDR2 LQKENI. This CDR3 has 15 residues. The entire variable domain, with the rest obtained from reference TRBV18 and TRBJ1-1, is as follows: NAGVMQNPRHLVRRRGQEARLRCSPMKGHSHVYWYRQLPEEGLKFMVYLQKENIIDESGMPKERFSAEFPKEGPSILRIQQVVRGDSAAYFCASSPRRAWDTEAFFGQGTRLTVV.

This clone came up once. CDR3 bases: TGTGCCAGCCGCCGCGGGTCCGGGGAGCTGTTTTTT. Protein: CASRRGSGELFF. This chain uses TRBV25-1 with TRBJ2-2; tentative D call: TRBD2 (5 bases). The length of the CDR3 is 12 residues. Between the trimmed V and J ends, which lost 8 bases and 6 bases, there was a span of 10 bases. From germline, CDR1 is MGHDK and CDR2 SYGVNS.

The chain carries TRBV18 and TRBJ2-7; 9 nucleotides line up with TRBD1. Germline-derived CDR1 and CDR2 are KGHSH and LQKENI. There are 17 residues in the CDR3. The junction had 15 bases not matched to a gene; V was cut back by 4 bases and J by 5 bases. The CDR3 DNA reads as TGTGCCAGCTCACTTTCTAGGCGGACAGGGGAGGTCCACGAGCAGTACTTC. Encoded protein: CASSLSRRTGEVHEQYF.

This clone occurred a few times. The chain combines TRBV21-1 with TRBJ1-2. TRBV21-1 counts as a pseudogene. This CDR3 is 15 amino acids long. CDR3 sequence (DNA): TGTGCCAGCAGCAAAGACTTGCGGTTAAACTATGGCTACACCTTC. It encodes CASSKDLRLNYGYTF.

This chain joins TRBV5-1 and TRBJ1-4; TRBD1 matches at 9 bases. CDR3 size: 15 residues. Trimming cost V 4 bases and J 6 bases; bases outside gene matches: 7. Germline lookup yields CDR1 SGHRS and CDR2 YFSETQ. CDR3 in DNA: TGCGCCAGCAGCGGACAGGGGATGCGGGATGAAAAACTGTTTTTT. Protein product: CASSGQGMRDEKLFF.

The V gene is TRBV7-2, the J gene TRBJ2-1; 12 bases align to TRBD2. The CDR3 extends over 17 amino acids. Looked up from germline, CDR1 is SGHTA and CDR2 is FQGNSA. After removal of 2 bases from V and 2 bases from J, the junction contained 4 bases not matched to a gene. The CDR3 region is CASSLLLAGGTYNEQFF. DNA for the CDR3: TGTGCCAGCAGCTTACTGCTAGCGGGAGGGACCTACAATGAGCAGTTCTTC.

The chain combines TRBV5-1 with TRBJ1-1; D is unresolved. This CDR3 region has 15 residues. Per the germline V gene, CDR1 is SGHRS and CDR2 is YFSETQ. Between the trimmed V and J ends, which lost 2 bases and 2 bases, there was a span of 13 bases. CDR3 protein: CASSLTTTGNTEAFF. The CDR3 nucleotides are TGCGCCAGCAGCTTAACCACCACGGGAAACACTGAAGCTTTCTTT.

This clone showed up just once. The chain joins TRBV5-1 to TRBJ2-1; 8 positions agree with TRBD2. CDR1 is SGHRS and CDR2 is YFSETQ in the germline V gene. There are 16 residues in the CDR3. J was trimmed by 3 bases and V by 3 bases; bases with no gene match: 8. The CDR3 reads CASSSRGAADYNEQFF. CDR3 nucleotides: TGCGCCAGCAGCTCGCGGGGGGCCGCGGACTACAATGAGCAGTTCTTC.

The chain recombines TRBV27 with TRBJ2-7; D possibly corresponds to TRBD2 (6 bases). Trimming left V 6 bases short and J 1 base short, with 13 bases between. Germline lookup yields CDR1 MNHEY and CDR2 SMNVEV (reference sequence). This CDR3 spans 14 amino acids. The CDR3 region is CASSPWGDSYEQYF. Here the CDR3 DNA reads TGTGCCAGCAGCCCATGGGGGGATTCCTACGAGCAGTACTTC.

This clone appeared a few times. The chain has TRBV7-9 and TRBJ2-3, with TRBD1 matching over 9 bases. This CDR3 has 11 amino acids. J was trimmed by 14 bases and V by 7 bases; bases with no gene match: 7. Germline V lookup: CDR1 SEHNR, CDR2 FQNEAQ (reference sequence). The CDR3 reads CASNRGQSGYF. CDR3 nucleotides: TGTGCCAGCAACAGGGGGCAATCGGGGTATTTT.

V is TRBV19 and J is TRBJ1-4, with 8 bases aligning to TRBD1. Germline loops: CDR1 LNHDA, CDR2 SQIVND (reference sequence). After removal of 9 bases from V and 4 bases from J, the junction contained 4 bases not matched to a gene. The CDR3 totals 13 residues. CDR3 DNA: TGTGCCAGATTGGACAGGGATAATGAAAAACTGTTTTTT. Its translation is CARLDRDNEKLFF.

This clone was detected a few times. This sequence joins TRBV28 and TRBJ2-2, with D perhaps matching TRBD2 (6 bases). The V and J ends lost 5 bases and 4 bases respectively, with 11 bases between them. The CDR3 runs to 14 residues. Per the germline V gene, CDR1 is MDHEN and CDR2 is SYDVKM. The CDR3 DNA sequence: TGTGCCAGCAGTGTAGCGGCGGGCACCGGGGAGCTGTTTTTT. Its translation: CASSVAAGTGELFF.

The chain joins TRBV19 to TRBJ1-5; no firm D call. The CDR3 spans 14 residues. Trimming removed 6 bases at V and 0 bases at J, with 9 bases between. The germline V gene has CDR1 LNHDA and CDR2 SQIVND (reference sequence). This chain's CDR3 is CASSHRDSNQPQHF. The CDR3 DNA is TGTGCCAGTAGCCATCGAGATAGCAATCAGCCCCAGCATTTT.

This chain connects TRBV27 to TRBJ2-7; TRBD2 matches at 10 bases. Trimming took 9 bases from V and 2 from J; bases not matched to a gene: 4. The germline gives CDR1 MNHEY, CDR2 SMNVEV (reference sequence). The CDR3 sequence is 13 residues long. This chain's CDR3 is CARGLALTYEQYF. The CDR3 bases are TGTGCCAGGGGACTAGCGTTAACCTACGAGCAGTACTTC.

The V and J genes are TRBV5-4 and TRBJ2-2; no reliable D call. The CDR3 spans 13 residues. Germline CDR1 SGHNT, CDR2 YYREEE (reference sequence). The V gene lost 1 base and the J gene lost 6 bases, with 7 bases spanning the gap. CDR3 nucleotide sequence: TGTGCCAGCAGCTTGCCTGGGCCCGGGGAGCTGTTTTTT. This translates into CASSLPGPGELFF.

This clone has only one observation. The rearrangement uses TRBV6-6 and TRBJ2-7; a possible D gene is TRBD2 (5 bases). Germline-derived CDR1 and CDR2 are MNHNY and SVGAGI (reference sequence). The CDR3 contains 13 residues. The V end lost 2 bases, the J end lost 9 bases, and 14 bases lay between the germline ends. CDR3 sequence (DNA): TGTGCCAGCAGTTACCCGGACTTCTCCGCGCAGTACTTC. Translating gives CASSYPDFSAQYF.

V is TRBV11-3 and J is TRBJ2-2, with D possibly TRBD1 on 6 matching bases. The CDR3 covers 15 residues. The germline CDR1 and CDR2 sequences are SGHNT and YENEEA. Trimming shortened V by 1 base and J by 1 base, and 7 bases separated the two germline ends. The DNA of the CDR3 is TGTGCCAGCAGCTTAGGGACAGAGAACACCGGGGAGCTGTTTTTT. It codes for CASSLGTENTGELFF.

This chain links TRBV2 with TRBJ1-2, with a weak D call TRBD1 (5 bases). Germline V CDR1 and CDR2: SNHLY, FYNNEI. Trimming shortened V by 5 bases and J by 8 bases, and 21 bases separated the two germline ends. This CDR3 region has 15 residues. CDR3 sequence reads: CASSSPLTDSYGYTF. DNA of the CDR3: TGTGCCAGCAGTTCCCCCCTGACAGATTCGTACGGCTACACCTTC.

J is TRBJ2-7 and V is TRBV25-1; TRBD2 aligns across 8 bases. V shed 6 bases and J 0 bases; nucleotides not matched to a gene: 10. Germline values: CDR1 MGHDK, CDR2 SYGVNS. The CDR3 runs 16 residues. CDR3 sequence: CASSGQWSGSSYEQYF. As DNA, the CDR3 is TGTGCCAGCAGCGGCCAGTGGAGCGGGAGCTCCTACGAGCAGTACTTC.

The CDR3, as DNA: TGTGCCACCTCGGACAGGGATGAACACTGGCAGTTCTTC. It translates to CATSDRDEHWQFF. The rearrangement links TRBV6-5 to TRBJ2-1; 8 nucleotides match TRBD1. The V segment lost 10 bases and the J segment 12 bases; nucleotides outside the gene matches: 14. CDR1 and CDR2 from the germline V gene are MNHEY and SVGAGI. The CDR3 loop spans 13 amino acids.

The chain is built from TRBV29-1 and TRBJ2-7, with a weak D call TRBD1 (6 bases). The CDR3 length is 12 residues. V was cut by 4 bases and J by 6 bases, with 13 bases left in between. CDR1 is SQVTM and CDR2 is ANQGSEA in the germline V gene. This CDR3 is CSVVGGVGEQYF. CDR3 sequence (DNA): TGCAGCGTTGTAGGGGGTGTGGGCGAGCAGTACTTC.

This chain uses TRBV3-1 (or the pseudogene TRBV3-2) with TRBJ2-1; 7 bases align to TRBD1. CDR1 and CDR2 (germline): LGHDT, YNNKEL (reference sequence). The CDR3 has 16 amino acids. Germline trimming cut 4 bases from V and 0 bases from J; bases unmatched to any gene: 6. The CDR3 reads CASSRIRGSSYNEQFF. CDR3 DNA: TGTGCCAGCAGCCGGATCAGGGGGAGCTCCTACAATGAGCAGTTCTTC.

The chain couples TRBV7-9 to TRBJ2-2; 10 positions match TRBD1. The length of the CDR3 is 17 residues. Germline assignment: CDR1 SEHNR and CDR2 FQNEAQ (reference sequence). With V trimmed by 5 bases and J by 5 bases, 11 bases remained unmatched. Written as DNA, the CDR3 is TGTGCCAGCAGCGCCCGGGACAGGGGCGGGGAAACCGGGGAGCTGTTTTTT. Translation gives CASSARDRGGETGELFF.